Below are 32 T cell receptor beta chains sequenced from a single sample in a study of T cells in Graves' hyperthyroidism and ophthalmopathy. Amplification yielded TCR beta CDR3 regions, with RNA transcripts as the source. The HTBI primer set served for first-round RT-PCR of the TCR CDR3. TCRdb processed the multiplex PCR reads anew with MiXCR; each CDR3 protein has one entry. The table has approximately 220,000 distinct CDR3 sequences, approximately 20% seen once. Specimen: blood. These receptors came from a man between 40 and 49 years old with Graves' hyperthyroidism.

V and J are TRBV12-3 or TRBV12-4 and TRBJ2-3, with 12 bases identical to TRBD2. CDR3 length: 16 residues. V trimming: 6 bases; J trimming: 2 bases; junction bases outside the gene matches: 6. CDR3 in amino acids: CASSLLAGGHTDTQYF. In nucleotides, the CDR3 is TGTGCCAGCAGCTTACTAGCGGGGGGACACACAGATACGCAGTATTTT.

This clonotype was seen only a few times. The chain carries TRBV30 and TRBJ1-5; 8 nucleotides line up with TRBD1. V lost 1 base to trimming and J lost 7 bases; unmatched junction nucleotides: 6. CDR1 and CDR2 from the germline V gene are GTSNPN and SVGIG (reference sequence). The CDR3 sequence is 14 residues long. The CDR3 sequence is CAWSAGQGGQPQHF. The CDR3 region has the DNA TGTGCCTGGAGTGCAGGACAGGGTGGCCAGCCCCAGCATTTT.

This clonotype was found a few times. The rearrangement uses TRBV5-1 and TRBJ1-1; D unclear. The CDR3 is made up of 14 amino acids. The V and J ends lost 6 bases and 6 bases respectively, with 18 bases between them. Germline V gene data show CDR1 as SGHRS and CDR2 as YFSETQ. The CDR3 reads CASTVEGSFAEAFF. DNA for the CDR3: TGCGCCAGCACCGTGGAGGGTAGTTTCGCTGAAGCTTTCTTT.

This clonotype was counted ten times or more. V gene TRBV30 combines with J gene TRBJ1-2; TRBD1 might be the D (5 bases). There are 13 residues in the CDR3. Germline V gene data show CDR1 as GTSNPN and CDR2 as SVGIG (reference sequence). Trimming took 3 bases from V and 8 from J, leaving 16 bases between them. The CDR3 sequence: CAWSLEGAGGYTF. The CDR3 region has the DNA TGTGCCTGGAGCCTCGAAGGGGCAGGCGGCTACACCTTC. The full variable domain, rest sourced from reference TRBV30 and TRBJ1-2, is SQTIHQWPATLVQPVGSPLSLECTVEGTSNPNLYWYRQAAGRGLQLLFYSVGIGQISSEVPQNLSASRPQDRQFILSSKKLLLSDSGFYLCAWSLEGAGGYTFGSGTRLTVV.

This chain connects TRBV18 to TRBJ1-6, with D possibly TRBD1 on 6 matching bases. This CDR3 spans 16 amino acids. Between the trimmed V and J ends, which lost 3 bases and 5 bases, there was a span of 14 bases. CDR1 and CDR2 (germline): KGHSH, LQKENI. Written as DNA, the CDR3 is TGTGCCAGCTCACCCTCGGGACAAACGCATAATTCACCCCTCCACTTT. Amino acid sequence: CASSPSGQTHNSPLHF.

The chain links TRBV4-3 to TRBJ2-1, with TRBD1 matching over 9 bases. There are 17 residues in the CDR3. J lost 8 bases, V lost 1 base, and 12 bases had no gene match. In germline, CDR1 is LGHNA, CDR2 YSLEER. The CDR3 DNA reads TGCGCCAGCAGCCAAGTCGCACAGGGGGCGGATGTCCATGAGCAGTTCTTC. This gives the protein CASSQVAQGADVHEQFF.

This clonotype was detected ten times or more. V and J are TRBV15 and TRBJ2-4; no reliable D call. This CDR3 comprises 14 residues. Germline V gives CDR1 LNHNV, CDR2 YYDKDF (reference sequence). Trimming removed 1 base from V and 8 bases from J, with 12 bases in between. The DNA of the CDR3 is TGTGCCACCAGCAGAGGGATGGGTGGGGACATTCAGTACTTC. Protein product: CATSRGMGGDIQYF.

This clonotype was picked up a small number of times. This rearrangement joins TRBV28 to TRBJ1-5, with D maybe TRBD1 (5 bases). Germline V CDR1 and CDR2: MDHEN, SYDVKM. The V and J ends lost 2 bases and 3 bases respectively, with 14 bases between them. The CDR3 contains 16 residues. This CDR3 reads CASSLAIGDDNQPQHF. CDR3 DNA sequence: TGTGCCAGCAGTTTAGCGATAGGGGATGACAATCAGCCCCAGCATTTT.

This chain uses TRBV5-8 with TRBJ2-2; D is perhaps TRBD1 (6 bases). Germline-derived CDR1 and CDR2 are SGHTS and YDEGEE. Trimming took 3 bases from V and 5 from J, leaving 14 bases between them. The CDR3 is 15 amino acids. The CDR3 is CASSSGQTLTGELFF. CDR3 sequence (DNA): TGTGCCAGCAGCTCTGGACAGACCTTGACCGGGGAGCTGTTTTTT.

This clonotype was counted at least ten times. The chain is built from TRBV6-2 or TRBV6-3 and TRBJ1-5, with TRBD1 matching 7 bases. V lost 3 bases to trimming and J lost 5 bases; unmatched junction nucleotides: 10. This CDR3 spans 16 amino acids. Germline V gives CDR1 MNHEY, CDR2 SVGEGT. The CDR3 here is CASSYVARTGDQPQHF. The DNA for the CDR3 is TGTGCCAGCAGTTATGTCGCACGGACAGGCGATCAGCCCCAGCATTTT.

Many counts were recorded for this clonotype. The CDR3 spells CASSLNPGGINEKLFF. As DNA, the CDR3 is TGTGCCAGCAGCCTCAATCCGGGGGGGATTAATGAAAAACTGTTTTTT. The J gene is TRBJ1-4, the V gene TRBV7-2, with D perhaps matching TRBD1 (5 bases). The V gene's germline CDR1 is SGHTA and CDR2 FQGNSA. The CDR3 spans 16 residues. Trimming removed 5 bases at V and 4 bases at J, with 17 bases between.

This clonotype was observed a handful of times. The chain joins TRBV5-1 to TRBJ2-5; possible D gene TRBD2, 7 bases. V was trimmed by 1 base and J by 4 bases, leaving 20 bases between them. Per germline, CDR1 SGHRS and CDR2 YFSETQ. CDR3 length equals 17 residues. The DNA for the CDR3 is TGCGCCAGCAGCTTGACGGGGGGCGGACGATTTTCAGAGACCCAGTACTTC. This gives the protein CASSLTGGGRFSETQYF.

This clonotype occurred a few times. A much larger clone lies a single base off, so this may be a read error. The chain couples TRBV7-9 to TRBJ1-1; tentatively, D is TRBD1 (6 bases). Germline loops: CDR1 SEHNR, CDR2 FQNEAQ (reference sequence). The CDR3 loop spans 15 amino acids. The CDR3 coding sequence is TGTGCCAGCAGCTTAGGGACAGCGCTGAACACTGAAGCTCTCTTT. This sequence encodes CASSLGTALNTEALF.

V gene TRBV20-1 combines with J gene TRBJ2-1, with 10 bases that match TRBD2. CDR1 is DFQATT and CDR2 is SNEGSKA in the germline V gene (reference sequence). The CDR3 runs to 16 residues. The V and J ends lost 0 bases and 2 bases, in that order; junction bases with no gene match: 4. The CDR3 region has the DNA TGCAGTGCTAGAGATTTCCTAGCGGGGGCCTACAATGAGCAGTTCTTC. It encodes CSARDFLAGAYNEQFF.

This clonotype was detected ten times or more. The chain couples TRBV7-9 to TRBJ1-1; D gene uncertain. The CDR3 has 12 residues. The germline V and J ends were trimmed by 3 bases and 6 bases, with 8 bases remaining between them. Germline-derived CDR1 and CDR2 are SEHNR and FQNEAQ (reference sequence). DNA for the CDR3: TGTGCCAGCAGCTTCGGAGGGTCTGAAGCTTTCTTT. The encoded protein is CASSFGGSEAFF.

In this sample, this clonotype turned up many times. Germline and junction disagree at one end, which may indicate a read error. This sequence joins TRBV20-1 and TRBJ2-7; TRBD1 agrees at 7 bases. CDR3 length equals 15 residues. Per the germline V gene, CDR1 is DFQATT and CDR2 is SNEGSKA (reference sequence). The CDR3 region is CSARDPTGISYEQYF. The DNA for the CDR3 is TGCAGTGCTCGAGACCCGACAGGGATCTCCTACGAGCAGTACTTC.

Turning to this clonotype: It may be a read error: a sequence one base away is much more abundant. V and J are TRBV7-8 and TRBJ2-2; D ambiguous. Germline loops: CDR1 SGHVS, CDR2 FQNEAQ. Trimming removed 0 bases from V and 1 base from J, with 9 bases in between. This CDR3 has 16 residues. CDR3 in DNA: TGTGCCAGCAGCTTAGCGGTTATCGGGAACACCGGGGAGCTGTTTTTT. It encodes CASSLAVIGNTGELFF.

The CDR3 bases are TGCGCCAGCAGCCAATGGGGGGCAGGGATAAAATCGGTAAACACCATATATTTT. Its protein product is CASSQWGAGIKSVNTIYF. The gene calls are TRBV4-3 and TRBJ1-3, with D possibly TRBD1 on 6 matching bases. The germline gives CDR1 LGHNA, CDR2 YSLEER. This CDR3 has 18 amino acids. V was pared by 2 bases and J by 6 bases, with 23 bases between.

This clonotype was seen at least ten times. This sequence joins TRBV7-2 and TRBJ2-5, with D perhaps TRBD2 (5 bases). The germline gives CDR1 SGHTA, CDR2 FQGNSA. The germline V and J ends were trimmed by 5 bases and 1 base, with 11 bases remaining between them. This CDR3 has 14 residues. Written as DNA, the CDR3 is TGTGCCAGCAGCCCTCCGGGGTTCCAAGAGACCCAGTACTTC. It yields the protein CASSPPGFQETQYF.

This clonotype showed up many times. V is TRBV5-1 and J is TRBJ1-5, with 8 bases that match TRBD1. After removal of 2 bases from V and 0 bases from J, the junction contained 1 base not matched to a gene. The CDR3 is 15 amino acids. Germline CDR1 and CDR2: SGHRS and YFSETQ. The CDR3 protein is CASSLQGGSNQPQHF. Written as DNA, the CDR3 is TGCGCCAGCAGCTTACAGGGGGGTAGCAATCAGCCCCAGCATTTT.

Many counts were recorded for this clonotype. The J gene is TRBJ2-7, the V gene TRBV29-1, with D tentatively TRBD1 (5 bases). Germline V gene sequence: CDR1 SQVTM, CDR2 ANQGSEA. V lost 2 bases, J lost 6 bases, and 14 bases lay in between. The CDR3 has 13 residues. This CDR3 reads CSVEFSRASEQYF. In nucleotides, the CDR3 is TGCAGCGTTGAATTTAGCAGGGCCAGCGAGCAGTACTTC.

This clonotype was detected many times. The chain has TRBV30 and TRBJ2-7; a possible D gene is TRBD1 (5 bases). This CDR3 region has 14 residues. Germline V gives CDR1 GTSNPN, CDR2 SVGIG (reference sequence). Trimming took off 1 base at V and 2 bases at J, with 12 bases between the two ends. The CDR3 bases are TGTGCCTGGAGTGAGGGGTCAGGAACCTACGAGCAGTACTTC. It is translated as CAWSEGSGTYEQYF.

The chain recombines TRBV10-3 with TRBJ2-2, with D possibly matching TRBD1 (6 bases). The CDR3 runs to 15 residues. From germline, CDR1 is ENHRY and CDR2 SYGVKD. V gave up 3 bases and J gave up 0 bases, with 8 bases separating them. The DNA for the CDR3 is TGTGCCATCAGTGACCGGGACACGAACACCGGGGAGCTGTTTTTT. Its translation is CAISDRDTNTGELFF.

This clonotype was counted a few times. The CDR3 DNA reads TGTGCCAGTAGTTCATTGGGCGGGGGGAAGACAGATACGCAGTATTTT. Protein: CASSSLGGGKTDTQYF. The V and J genes are TRBV19 and TRBJ2-3, with TRBD2 matching over 8 bases. V dropped 5 bases and J dropped 3; count of bases not matched to a gene: 10. The CDR3 runs to 16 residues. Germline V CDR1 and CDR2: LNHDA, SQIVND (reference sequence).

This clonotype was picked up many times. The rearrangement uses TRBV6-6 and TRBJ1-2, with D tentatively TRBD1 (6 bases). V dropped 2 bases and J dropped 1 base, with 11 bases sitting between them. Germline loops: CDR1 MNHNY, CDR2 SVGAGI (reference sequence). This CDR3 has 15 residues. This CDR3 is CASSYTDSLNYGYTF. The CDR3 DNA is TGTGCCAGCAGTTACACGGACAGCCTTAACTATGGCTACACCTTC.

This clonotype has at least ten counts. As DNA, the CDR3 is TGTGCCAGCAGGTTTCAAGAGACCCAGTACTTC. As protein: CASRFQETQYF. The genes are TRBV6-2 or TRBV6-3 and TRBJ2-5, with unresolved D. The CDR3 sequence is 11 residues long. Per germline, CDR1 MNHEY and CDR2 SVGEGT. V lost 6 bases and J 2 bases, leaving 4 bases between the germline ends.

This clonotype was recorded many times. Written as DNA, the CDR3 is TGTGCCAGCAGTTACTCGACGCTGGTTTCCGAAGCTTTCTTT. It yields the protein CASSYSTLVSEAFF. The rearrangement links TRBV6-6 to TRBJ1-1; D gene uncertain. The CDR3 sequence is 14 residues long. The germline CDR1 and CDR2 sequences are MNHNY and SVGAGI (reference sequence). V lost 0 bases to trimming and J lost 8 bases, with 13 bases between them.

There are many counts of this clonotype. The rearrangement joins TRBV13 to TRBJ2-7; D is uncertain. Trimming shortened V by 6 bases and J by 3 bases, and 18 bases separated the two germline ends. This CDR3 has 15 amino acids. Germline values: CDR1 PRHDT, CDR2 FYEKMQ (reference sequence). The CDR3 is CASSPLWPVNYEQYF. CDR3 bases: TGTGCCAGCAGTCCACTTTGGCCTGTCAACTACGAGCAGTACTTC.

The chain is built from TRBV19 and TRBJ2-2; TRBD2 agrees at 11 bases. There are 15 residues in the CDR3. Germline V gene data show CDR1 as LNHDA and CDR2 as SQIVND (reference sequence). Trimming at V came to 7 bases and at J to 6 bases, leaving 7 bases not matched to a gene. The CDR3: CASTPLAGVPGELFF. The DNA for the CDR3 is TGTGCCAGTACCCCACTAGCGGGAGTACCCGGGGAGCTGTTTTTT.

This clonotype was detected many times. CDR3: CSARVGDTTNYGYTF. The DNA for the CDR3 is TGCAGTGCTAGAGTAGGGGACACAACGAACTATGGCTACACCTTC. The chain links TRBV20-1 to TRBJ1-2; a possible D gene is TRBD1 (6 bases). This CDR3 has 15 residues. The germline V gene has CDR1 DFQATT and CDR2 SNEGSKA (reference sequence). V lost 1 base and J 2 bases, leaving 14 bases between the germline ends.

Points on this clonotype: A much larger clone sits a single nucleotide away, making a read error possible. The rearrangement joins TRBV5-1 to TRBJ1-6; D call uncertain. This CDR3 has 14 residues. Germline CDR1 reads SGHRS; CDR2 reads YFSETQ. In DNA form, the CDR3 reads TGCGCCAACAGCTACAACGGGGATAATTCACCCCTCCACTTT. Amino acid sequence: CANSYNGDNSPLHF.

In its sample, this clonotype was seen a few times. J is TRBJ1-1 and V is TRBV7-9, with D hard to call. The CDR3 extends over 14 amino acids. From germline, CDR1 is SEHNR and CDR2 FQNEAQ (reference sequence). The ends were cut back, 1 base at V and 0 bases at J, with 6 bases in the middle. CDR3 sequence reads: CASSLGSMNTEAFF. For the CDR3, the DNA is TGTGCCAGCAGCTTAGGCAGCATGAACACTGAAGCTTTCTTT.